These T cell receptor beta chains were read from a single sample in a study of technical replicates of blood from a few donors. The protocol was immunoSEQ multiplex PCR, while the TCRdb copy is restricted to in-frame clones and leaves out a portion. The sample has 75,000 to 90,000 clones; around nine tenths are singletons. Material: T cells isolated from PBMCs. These receptors originate from a human donor in good health. Each CDR3 is given with its conserved first and last residue. D genes are given only for firm matches. Rows may omit the clone size; those that give it use once, few, many or a size class.

j_call: TRBJ2-1; clone_size: -; cdr3_length: 16; v_call: TRBV13; d_call: TRBD2; cdr3_nt: TGTGCCAGCAGCTTACGTGGCGGGAGGGCACGCAATGAGCAGTTCTTC; cdr3_aa: CASSLRGGRARNEQFF
j_call: TRBJ2-5; clone_size: -; cdr3_length: 15; v_call: TRBV9; d_call: TRBD2; cdr3_nt: TGTGCCAGCAGCGTAGATACTAGCGGGGAGGAGACCCAGTACTTC; cdr3_aa: CASSVDTSGEETQYF
j_call: TRBJ2-1; clone_size: -; cdr3_length: 17; v_call: TRBV4-1; d_call: TRBD2; cdr3_nt: TGCGCCAGCAGCCAAGATCTAAGGCTAGCGGGGCCCAATGAGCAGTTCTTC; cdr3_aa: CASSQDLRLAGPNEQFF
j_call: TRBJ2-6; clone_size: once; cdr3_length: 14; v_call: TRBV28; d_call: -; cdr3_nt: TGTGCCAGCACCGGAGGTCTGGGGGCCAACGTCCTGACTTTC; cdr3_aa: CASTGGLGANVLTF
j_call: TRBJ2-5; clone_size: -; cdr3_length: 11; v_call: TRBV29-1; d_call: -; cdr3_nt: TGCAGCGGAGGGGGTCTGGAGACCCAGTACTTC; cdr3_aa: CSGGGLETQYF
j_call: TRBJ2-7; clone_size: -; cdr3_length: 16; v_call: TRBV6-5; d_call: TRBD1; cdr3_nt: TGTGCCAGCAGTTACCCGAGCCGACAGGGTTCCTACGAGCAGTACTTC; cdr3_aa: CASSYPSRQGSYEQYF
j_call: TRBJ1-1; clone_size: -; cdr3_length: 16; v_call: TRBV7-8; d_call: -; cdr3_nt: TGTGCCAGCAGCCGCGACAGGATCAACATGAACACTGAAGCTTTCTTT; cdr3_aa: CASSRDRINMNTEAFF
j_call: TRBJ2-1; clone_size: -; cdr3_length: 15; v_call: TRBV11-2; d_call: -; cdr3_nt: TGTGCCAGCAGCCTTAGCGGTCGTTCCTACAATGAGCAGTTCTTC; cdr3_aa: CASSLSGRSYNEQFF
j_call: TRBJ1-2; clone_size: -; cdr3_length: 12; v_call: TRBV11-3; d_call: -; cdr3_nt: TGTGCCAGCAGTCAAGAGGGCTATGGCTACACCTTC; cdr3_aa: CASSQEGYGYTF
j_call: TRBJ2-7; clone_size: -; cdr3_length: 14; v_call: TRBV5-5; d_call: -; cdr3_nt: TGTGCCAGCAGCGATCCGAGCGCACCCTACGAGCAGTACTTC; cdr3_aa: CASSDPSAPYEQYF
j_call: TRBJ2-5; clone_size: -; cdr3_length: 13; v_call: TRBV19; d_call: -; cdr3_nt: TGTGCCAGTAGTATAGGGTCCACCTTAGCCCAGTACTTC; cdr3_aa: CASSIGSTLAQYF
j_call: TRBJ2-3; clone_size: -; cdr3_length: 16; v_call: TRBV7-9; d_call: -; cdr3_nt: TGTGCCAGCAGCCAAGGGACACAAGCTAGCACAGATACGCAGTATTTT; cdr3_aa: CASSQGTQASTDTQYF
j_call: TRBJ2-3; clone_size: once; cdr3_length: 15; v_call: TRBV11-3; d_call: TRBD1; cdr3_nt: TGTGCCAGCAGCTTAGGGCAGGGGGCAGGAGATACGCAGTATTTT; cdr3_aa: CASSLGQGAGDTQYF
j_call: TRBJ2-3; clone_size: -; cdr3_length: 16; v_call: TRBV11-2; d_call: TRBD2; cdr3_nt: TGTGCCAGCAGATCGCTAGCGGGAGCGGTGACAGATACGCAGTATTTT; cdr3_aa: CASRSLAGAVTDTQYF
j_call: TRBJ1-2; clone_size: -; cdr3_length: 13; v_call: TRBV14; d_call: -; cdr3_nt: TGTGCCAGCAGTCGAGACAGGCGCCTGGGCTACACCTTC; cdr3_aa: CASSRDRRLGYTF
j_call: TRBJ2-4; clone_size: -; cdr3_length: 16; v_call: TRBV18; d_call: -; cdr3_nt: TGTGCCAGCTCACCACCTCGGGCCTGGGGGGAAAACATTCAGTACTTC; cdr3_aa: CASSPPRAWGENIQYF
j_call: TRBJ1-2; clone_size: -; cdr3_length: 16; v_call: TRBV4-1; d_call: -; cdr3_nt: TGCGCCAGCAGCCATAAGTCACTGGGGGGAGGCTATGGCTACACCTTC; cdr3_aa: CASSHKSLGGGYGYTF
j_call: TRBJ2-7; clone_size: -; cdr3_length: 15; v_call: TRBV19; d_call: TRBD1; cdr3_nt: TGTGCCAGTAGCCCGTTGGGACAGGGATACGACGAGCAGTACTTC; cdr3_aa: CASSPLGQGYDEQYF
j_call: TRBJ1-2; clone_size: -; cdr3_length: 13; v_call: TRBV27; d_call: TRBD1; cdr3_nt: TGTGCCAGCAGTTTATGGCGGGACAGGGGCTACACCTTC; cdr3_aa: CASSLWRDRGYTF
j_call: TRBJ1-5; clone_size: -; cdr3_length: 15; v_call: TRBV7-9; d_call: -; cdr3_nt: TGTGCCAGCAGCCCCCTAGGGGGTGGCAATCAGCCCCAGCATTTT; cdr3_aa: CASSPLGGGNQPQHF
j_call: TRBJ2-3; clone_size: -; cdr3_length: 17; v_call: TRBV5-4; d_call: -; cdr3_nt: TGTGCCAGCAGCTCCAGAGGTGGATCCATGGTCGCAGATACGCAGTATTTT; cdr3_aa: CASSSRGGSMVADTQYF
j_call: TRBJ2-1; clone_size: -; cdr3_length: 15; v_call: TRBV18; d_call: TRBD2; cdr3_nt: TGTGCCAGCTCACCACCAATCGCGGGAGCTGGTGAGCAGTTCTTC; cdr3_aa: CASSPPIAGAGEQFF
j_call: TRBJ2-7; clone_size: -; cdr3_length: 15; v_call: TRBV6-5; d_call: TRBD2; cdr3_nt: TGTGCCAGCAGTTCCAGACTAGCGGAGATCTACGAGCAGTACTTC; cdr3_aa: CASSSRLAEIYEQYF
j_call: TRBJ2-3; clone_size: -; cdr3_length: 13; v_call: TRBV19; d_call: -; cdr3_nt: TGTGCCAGTAGTCCGGAGGACACAGATACGCAGTATTTT; cdr3_aa: CASSPEDTDTQYF
j_call: TRBJ2-7; clone_size: -; cdr3_length: 15; v_call: TRBV9; d_call: -; cdr3_nt: TGTGCCAGCAGCGTAGGGGCAGAGACCTCCTACGAGCAGTACTTC; cdr3_aa: CASSVGAETSYEQYF
j_call: TRBJ2-1; clone_size: -; cdr3_length: 14; v_call: TRBV7-2; d_call: -; cdr3_nt: TGTGCCAGCAGCTTAGAGGGGATATCCAATGAGCAGTTCTTC; cdr3_aa: CASSLEGISNEQFF
j_call: TRBJ1-1; clone_size: -; cdr3_length: 15; v_call: TRBV4-1; d_call: -; cdr3_nt: TGCGCCAGCAGCCATGTTGACCTGATTCGGGTCTTTGTTTTCTTT; cdr3_aa: CASSHVDLIRVFVFF
j_call: TRBJ2-3; clone_size: -; cdr3_length: 15; v_call: TRBV5-4; d_call: TRBD2; cdr3_nt: TGTGCCAGCAGCGAGACTAGCGGGAGCACAGATACGCAGTATTTT; cdr3_aa: CASSETSGSTDTQYF
j_call: TRBJ2-3; clone_size: -; cdr3_length: 11; v_call: TRBV7-8; d_call: -; cdr3_nt: TGTGCCAGCAGCGCTGAGAGGACGCAGTATTTT; cdr3_aa: CASSAERTQYF
j_call: TRBJ2-7; clone_size: -; cdr3_length: 15; v_call: TRBV9; d_call: TRBD1; cdr3_nt: TGTGCCAGCACCCCGGGACAGGACAGCTCCTACGAGCAGTACTTC; cdr3_aa: CASTPGQDSSYEQYF
j_call: TRBJ1-4; clone_size: -; cdr3_length: 15; v_call: TRBV11-3; d_call: TRBD1; cdr3_nt: TGTGCCAGCAGCGCTACAGGGGGAACTAATGAAAAACTGTTTTTT; cdr3_aa: CASSATGGTNEKLFF
j_call: TRBJ1-4; clone_size: -; cdr3_length: 14; v_call: TRBV15; d_call: -; cdr3_nt: TGTGCCACCGGAAGGGGGGGGCTTAATGAAAAACTGTTTTTT; cdr3_aa: CATGRGGLNEKLFF
j_call: TRBJ2-1; clone_size: -; cdr3_length: 13; v_call: TRBV30; d_call: -; cdr3_nt: TGTGCCTGGAGCCGGACAGTGCAGGGTGAGCAGTTCTTC; cdr3_aa: CAWSRTVQGEQFF
j_call: TRBJ2-3; clone_size: few; cdr3_length: 16; v_call: TRBV10-1; d_call: TRBD2; cdr3_nt: TGCGCCAGCAGTTTAACTAGCGGGAGGGAAACAGATACGCAGTATTTT; cdr3_aa: CASSLTSGRETDTQYF
j_call: TRBJ2-6; clone_size: -; cdr3_length: 15; v_call: TRBV7-9; d_call: -; cdr3_nt: TGTGCCAGCAGCTTAGTCCCGGCTGGGGCCAACGTCCTGACTTTC; cdr3_aa: CASSLVPAGANVLTF
j_call: TRBJ2-7; clone_size: -; cdr3_length: 16; v_call: TRBV12-5; d_call: TRBD1; cdr3_nt: TGTGCTAGTGGTTTGGAAGGGACAGGGAGCTCCTACGAGCAGTACTTC; cdr3_aa: CASGLEGTGSSYEQYF
j_call: TRBJ1-2; clone_size: -; cdr3_length: 14; v_call: TRBV4-2; d_call: TRBD1; cdr3_nt: TGTGCCAGCAGCCAAAATGACAGGGGGGATGGCTACACCTTC; cdr3_aa: CASSQNDRGDGYTF
j_call: TRBJ1-1; clone_size: few; cdr3_length: 11; v_call: TRBV7-9; d_call: -; cdr3_nt: TGTGCCAGCTTGAGTAACACTGAAGCTTTCTTT; cdr3_aa: CASLSNTEAFF
j_call: TRBJ2-7; clone_size: -; cdr3_length: 15; v_call: TRBV27; d_call: TRBD2; cdr3_nt: TGTGCCAGCATGAGGACTAGCGGGAAGGGGCACGAGCAGTACTTC; cdr3_aa: CASMRTSGKGHEQYF
j_call: TRBJ2-1; clone_size: -; cdr3_length: 15; v_call: TRBV29-1; d_call: TRBD2; cdr3_nt: TGCAGCGTAGATACTAGCGGAAGCTCCTACAATGAGCAGTTCTTC; cdr3_aa: CSVDTSGSSYNEQFF
j_call: TRBJ1-5; clone_size: -; cdr3_length: 15; v_call: TRBV6-5; d_call: TRBD1; cdr3_nt: TGTGCCAGCAGTTGGGACAGGGGGCCGGGGCAGCCCCAGCATTTT; cdr3_aa: CASSWDRGPGQPQHF
j_call: TRBJ2-3; clone_size: -; cdr3_length: 15; v_call: TRBV7-9; d_call: -; cdr3_nt: TGTGCCAGCAGCTCCCAGGGACATAGCACAGATACGCAGTATTTT; cdr3_aa: CASSSQGHSTDTQYF
j_call: TRBJ1-1; clone_size: -; cdr3_length: 14; v_call: TRBV7-9; d_call: -; cdr3_nt: TGTGCCAGCAGCTTGGTCTTTACGGGGAGTGAAGCTTTCTTT; cdr3_aa: CASSLVFTGSEAFF
j_call: TRBJ1-6; clone_size: -; cdr3_length: 17; v_call: TRBV5-1; d_call: -; cdr3_nt: TGCGCCAGCAGCTTGGTGGTGGGCAGGGACGGGGGATCACCCCTCCACTTT; cdr3_aa: CASSLVVGRDGGSPLHF
j_call: TRBJ2-1; clone_size: -; cdr3_length: 16; v_call: TRBV14; d_call: TRBD1; cdr3_nt: TGTGCCAGCAGCATCTTACCGGGACAGGGGGCGCAGGAGCAGTTCTTC; cdr3_aa: CASSILPGQGAQEQFF
j_call: TRBJ2-5; clone_size: -; cdr3_length: 14; v_call: TRBV9; d_call: TRBD1; cdr3_nt: TGTGCCAGCAGCGGCCAGGGGGCCGGAAGGATCCAGTACTTC; cdr3_aa: CASSGQGAGRIQYF
j_call: TRBJ2-2; clone_size: -; cdr3_length: 17; v_call: TRBV7-8; d_call: -; cdr3_nt: TGTGCCAGCAGCTTAGCGGGGCCCCCGGCGAACACCGGGGAGCTGTTTTTT; cdr3_aa: CASSLAGPPANTGELFF
j_call: TRBJ1-1; clone_size: few; cdr3_length: 12; v_call: TRBV11-1; d_call: -; cdr3_nt: TGTGCCAGCAGCTTCAGGAACACTGAAGCTTTCTTT; cdr3_aa: CASSFRNTEAFF
j_call: TRBJ1-2; clone_size: -; cdr3_length: 14; v_call: TRBV6-5; d_call: -; cdr3_nt: TGTGCCAGCAGTTACTCGACCACCCTCGGGGGCTACACCTTC; cdr3_aa: CASSYSTTLGGYTF
j_call: TRBJ1-1; clone_size: -; cdr3_length: 13; v_call: TRBV2; d_call: -; cdr3_nt: TGTGCCAGCAGTGAGAACAGGGCGGCTGAAGCTTTCTTT; cdr3_aa: CASSENRAAEAFF
j_call: TRBJ2-5; clone_size: -; cdr3_length: 17; v_call: TRBV10-3; d_call: TRBD2; cdr3_nt: TGTGCCATCAGTTCCCCGGGGGGGGCTATCGGTCAAGAGACCCAGTACTTC; cdr3_aa: CAISSPGGAIGQETQYF
j_call: TRBJ2-7; clone_size: once; cdr3_length: 15; v_call: TRBV7-2; d_call: -; cdr3_nt: TGTGCCAGCAGGCCGGGGGCGGGAGCGGGCTACGAGCAGTACTTC; cdr3_aa: CASRPGAGAGYEQYF
j_call: TRBJ2-1; clone_size: -; cdr3_length: 16; v_call: TRBV5-1; d_call: TRBD2; cdr3_nt: TGCGCCAGCAGCTTGTTAGCGGGAGTCCTCTACAATGAGCAGTTCTTC; cdr3_aa: CASSLLAGVLYNEQFF
j_call: TRBJ1-3; clone_size: -; cdr3_length: 19; v_call: TRBV6-1; d_call: -; cdr3_nt: TGTGCCAGCAGTGAGGGTGGGGGCTTCGACAGGTATTCTGGAAACACCATATATTTT; cdr3_aa: CASSEGGGFDRYSGNTIYF
j_call: TRBJ2-3; clone_size: -; cdr3_length: 12; v_call: TRBV11-2; d_call: -; cdr3_nt: TGTGCCAGCAGCTTTCCGACTGGGACGCAGTATTTT; cdr3_aa: CASSFPTGTQYF
j_call: TRBJ2-5; clone_size: -; cdr3_length: 14; v_call: TRBV10-3; d_call: TRBD2; cdr3_nt: TGTGCCATCAGTCCGGGACTAGCGGGAGAGACCCAGTACTTC; cdr3_aa: CAISPGLAGETQYF